One and the same sample provided the 27 T cell receptor beta chains below, sequenced in a study of shared clonotypes between healthy human individuals. Sequencing was performed with immunoSEQ multiplex PCR; in TCRdb, only in-frame clones are kept and a portion is missing. The table lists 950,000 to 1,100,000 clones, more than 65% of them singletons. Source material: memory CD4+ T cells sorted from blood. The subset here: CD45RA-negative fraction. Source of these receptors: a man between 18 and 29 years old in good health.

The chain is built from TRBV11-2 and TRBJ1-6; D possibly corresponds to TRBD1 (5 bases). The CDR3 runs 14 residues. The germline gives CDR1 SGHAT, CDR2 FQNNGV. V was shortened by 1 base and J by 6 bases, with 7 bases between the two germline ends. The CDR3 sequence is CASSLGQINSPLHF. CDR3 coding DNA: TGTGCCAGCAGCTTAGGACAGATTAATTCACCCCTCCACTTT.

This rearrangement joins TRBV6-5 to TRBJ2-7; D is uncertain. With 6 bases removed from V and 3 bases from J, the gap between germline ends came to 12 bases. CDR1 is MNHEY, CDR2 SVGAGI, per germline. The CDR3 length is 13 residues. This chain's CDR3 is CASSETRRYEQYF. CDR3 coding DNA: TGTGCCAGCAGCGAAACACGGCGCTACGAGCAGTACTTC.

This rearrangement joins TRBV7-2 to TRBJ2-7; either TRBD1 or TRBD2 may fit D (6 bases each). The CDR3 totals 15 residues. Germline CDR1 reads SGHTA; CDR2 reads FQGNSA. With 1 base removed from V and 3 bases from J, the gap between germline ends came to 13 bases. CDR3 coding DNA: TGTGCCAGCAGCTTAGGGGGGGCAGGGTACTACGAGCAGTACTTC. Translation gives CASSLGGAGYYEQYF. The full variable domain, its missing parts supplied by reference TRBV7-2 and TRBJ2-7, is GAGVSQSPSNKVTEKGKDVELRCDPISGHTALYWYRQSLGQGLEFLIYFQGNSAPDKSGLPSDRFSAERTGGSVSTLTIQRTQQEDSAVYLCASSLGGAGYYEQYFGPGTRLTVT.

The chain is built from TRBV10-3 and TRBJ1-1; the D gene is possibly TRBD1 (5 bases). CDR3 size: 14 residues. V was cut by 6 bases and J by 1 base, with 12 bases left in between. The germline V gene encodes CDR1 ENHRY and CDR2 SYGVKD. This CDR3 reads CAISYATGNTEAFF. The CDR3 DNA reads as TGTGCCATCAGCTACGCAACAGGGAACACTGAAGCTTTCTTT.

This clone has a count of ten or more. The chain joins TRBV29-1 to TRBJ1-1; D is undetermined. With 6 bases removed from V and 8 bases from J, the gap between germline ends came to 13 bases. The CDR3 is made up of 11 amino acids. CDR1 is SQVTM, CDR2 ANQGSEA, per germline. CDR3 residues: CSVVTASEAFF. In DNA form, the CDR3 reads TGCAGCGTAGTCACAGCGTCAGAAGCTTTCTTT.

CDR3 protein: CASRRTFTTDGELFF. The CDR3 DNA is TGTGCCAGCAGGCGGACCTTTACTACGGATGGGGAGCTGTTTTTT. The chain combines TRBV6-5 with TRBJ2-2; the D is unclear. Trimming shortened V by 6 bases and J by 8 bases, and 19 bases separated the two germline ends. CDR3 length: 15 residues. From germline, CDR1 is MNHEY and CDR2 SVGAGI.

This chain connects TRBV27 to TRBJ1-1; D ambiguous. V was clipped by 5 bases and J by 1 base, with 8 bases between them. This CDR3 is 13 amino acids long. Germline V gene data show CDR1 as MNHEY and CDR2 as SMNVEV (reference sequence). The CDR3 here is CASSAGGNTEAFF. CDR3 bases: TGTGCCAGCAGTGCCGGTGGGAACACTGAAGCTTTCTTT.

The rearrangement links TRBV14 to TRBJ2-7, with TRBD1 identical over 8 bases. The CDR3 spans 18 residues. The J segment lost 1 base and the V segment lost 0 bases, leaving 11 bases of the junction unmatched. Germline V gives CDR1 SGHDN, CDR2 FVKESK. The CDR3 DNA is TGTGCCAGCAGCCAAGAAAGGGTCAAACAGGGGGTTTCCTACGAGCAGTACTTC. It encodes CASSQERVKQGVSYEQYF.

This clone came up a few times. V and J are TRBV19 and TRBJ1-3; D unresolved. The germline gives CDR1 LNHDA, CDR2 SQIVND (reference sequence). The CDR3 extends over 15 amino acids. With 3 bases removed from V and 0 bases from J, the gap between germline ends came to 9 bases. The CDR3 loop is CASSMDGFSGNTIYF. For the CDR3, the DNA is TGTGCCAGTAGTATGGACGGATTCTCTGGAAACACCATATATTTT.

This clone has ten or more counts. Additional DNA sequences in this sample encode the identical CDR3. The rearrangement joins TRBV6-6 to TRBJ2-7, with D perhaps matching TRBD1 or TRBD2 (6 bases each). The CDR3 loop spans 14 amino acids. Germline assignment: CDR1 MNHNY and CDR2 SVGAGI (reference sequence). Deletions cut 5 bases from V and 3 bases from J, with 14 bases between. CDR3 in amino acids: CASSRTGGLYEQYF. CDR3 nucleotides: TGTGCCAGCAGTCGAACCGGGGGCCTCTACGAGCAGTACTTC.

The chain carries TRBV12-5 and TRBJ2-6; D uncertain. The V end lost 1 base, the J end lost 3 bases, and 13 bases lay between the germline ends. CDR1 is LGHNT, CDR2 FRNRAP, per germline. The CDR3 is made up of 17 amino acids. As DNA, the CDR3 is TGTGCTAGTGGTTTGGGGGATCTGGGGAATGGGGCCAACGTCCTGACTTTC. Translating gives CASGLGDLGNGANVLTF. The full variable domain, completed using reference TRBV12-5 and TRBJ2-6, is DARVTQTPRHKVTEMGQEVTMRCQPILGHNTVFWYRQTMMQGLELLAYFRNRAPLDDSGMPKDRFSAEMPDATLATLKIQPSEPRDSAVYFCASGLGDLGNGANVLTFGAGSRLTVL.

The chain carries TRBV11-3 and TRBJ2-7; TRBD1 might be the D (6 bases). Trimming left V 1 base short and J 0 bases short, with 16 bases between. This CDR3 spans 17 amino acids. CDR1 is SGHNT, CDR2 YENEEA, per germline. Here the CDR3 DNA reads TGTGCCAGCAGCTTAGTATGGGTGACAGGCAGCTCCTACGAGCAGTACTTC. It encodes CASSLVWVTGSSYEQYF. The full variable domain, its missing parts supplied by reference TRBV11-3 and TRBJ2-7, is EAGVVQSPRYKIIEKKQPVAFWCNPISGHNTLYWYLQNLGQGPELLIRYENEEAVDDSQLPKDRFSAERLKGVDSTLKIQPAELGDSAVYLCASSLVWVTGSSYEQYFGPGTRLTVT.

This clone was counted between two and nine times. The rearrangement links TRBV10-3 to TRBJ1-3; D uncertain. Germline values: CDR1 ENHRY, CDR2 SYGVKD. Trimming removed 2 bases from V and 0 bases from J, with 11 bases in between. The CDR3 extends over 16 amino acids. The CDR3 sequence: CAISETTGHSGNTIYF. CDR3 nucleotide sequence: TGTGCCATCAGTGAGACTACCGGGCACTCTGGAAACACCATATATTTT.

J is TRBJ2-7 and V is TRBV2, with D possibly being TRBD1 (5 bases). CDR1 and CDR2 from the germline V gene are SNHLY and FYNNEI. The CDR3 spans 12 residues. Trimming left V 6 bases short and J 5 bases short, with 11 bases between. Here the CDR3 reads CASRPGSNEQYF. The CDR3 nucleotides read TGTGCCAGCAGGCCAGGGTCGAACGAGCAGTACTTC. The full variable domain, completed using reference TRBV2 and TRBJ2-7, is EPEVTQTPSHQVTQMGQEVILRCVPISNHLYFYWYRQILGQKVEFLVSFYNNEISEKSEIFDDQFSVERPDGSNFTLKIRSTKLEDSAMYFCASRPGSNEQYFGPGTRLTVT.

The chain has TRBV10-3 and TRBJ1-3; D is perhaps TRBD1 (5 bases). The CDR3 consists of 15 residues. Germline V gene data show CDR1 as ENHRY and CDR2 as SYGVKD. The ends were cut back, 4 bases at V and 0 bases at J, with 10 bases in the middle. CDR3 region: CAISGQGSSGNTIYF. CDR3 DNA: TGTGCCATCAGTGGGCAGGGTAGCTCTGGAAACACCATATATTTT.

This clone was observed many times. The chain recombines TRBV29-1 with TRBJ1-1; tentatively, D is TRBD1 (6 bases). Trimming removed 7 bases from V and 1 base from J, with 22 bases in between. The CDR3 length is 16 residues. CDR1 SQVTM and CDR2 ANQGSEA come from the germline V gene. The CDR3 sequence is CSANRERGMWNTEAFF. In nucleotides, the CDR3 is TGCAGCGCCAACAGGGAAAGAGGTATGTGGAACACTGAAGCTTTCTTT.

This clone was seen a single time. The chain recombines TRBV27 with TRBJ1-6; no reliable D call. This CDR3 comprises 15 residues. The V end lost 3 bases, the J end lost 4 bases, and 10 bases lay between the germline ends. The germline V gene encodes CDR1 MNHEY and CDR2 SMNVEV (reference sequence). CDR3 bases: TGTGCCAGCAGTTTTAAAGGGCCTTATAATTCACCCCTCCACTTT. This gives the protein CASSFKGPYNSPLHF.

In this sample, this clone turned up a few times. The chain combines TRBV6-6 with TRBJ1-4; 7 bases match TRBD1. J gave up 9 bases and V 7 bases, and 11 bases lay outside the gene matches. The CDR3 runs 14 residues. Germline V gene lookup returns CDR1 MNHNY and CDR2 SVGAGI (reference sequence). The CDR3 coding sequence is TGTGCCAGCACCTCAGGGGGTGCCTTTAAAAAACTGTTTTTT. Protein product: CASTSGGAFKKLFF.

There are a few counts of this clone. This rearrangement joins TRBV5-6 to TRBJ2-6, with D possibly TRBD1 on 6 matching bases. This CDR3 has 17 residues. V lost 6 bases and J 0 bases, leaving 16 bases between the germline ends. Germline assignment: CDR1 SGHDT and CDR2 YYEEEE. CDR3 DNA: TGTGCCAGCACGACCGGGACATCTAACTCTGGGGCCAACGTCCTGACTTTC. Translated, it gives CASTTGTSNSGANVLTF. Full variable domain (rest looked up from reference TRBV5-6 and TRBJ2-6): DAGVTQSPTHLIKTRGQQVTLRCSPKSGHDTVSWYQQALGQGPQFIFQYYEEEERQRGNFPDRFSGHQFPNYSSELNVNALLLGDSALYLCASTTGTSNSGANVLTFGAGSRLTVL.

The chain carries TRBV28 and TRBJ2-2; D gene uncertain. Germline V gene sequence: CDR1 MDHEN, CDR2 SYDVKM. The CDR3 has 15 residues. V shed 3 bases and J shed 2 bases, with 10 bases lying between them. This CDR3 is CASSLTPLNTGELFF. CDR3 DNA sequence: TGTGCCAGCAGTTTGACCCCACTAAACACCGGGGAGCTGTTTTTT.

This clone has only a few counts. This specimen includes other DNA sequences encoding the same CDR3. The gene calls are TRBV9 and TRBJ1-4, with D possibly being TRBD1 (5 bases). CDR1 SGDLS and CDR2 YYNGEE come from the germline V gene. CDR3 length: 15 amino acids. V shed 0 bases and J shed 6 bases, with 12 bases lying between them. CDR3 amino acids: CASSVVGGADEKLFF. CDR3 nucleotide sequence: TGTGCCAGCAGCGTAGTGGGGGGAGCGGATGAAAAACTGTTTTTT.

V is TRBV5-5 and J is TRBJ1-2, with a weak D call TRBD1 (6 bases). CDR1 SGHKS and CDR2 YYEKEE come from the germline V gene (reference sequence). Trimming cost V 3 bases and J 1 base, with 10 bases left between them. This CDR3 contains 14 residues. The CDR3 coding sequence is TGTGCCAGCAGCTCTAAACAGGGTAACTATGGCTACACCTTC. This translates into CASSSKQGNYGYTF.

The chain carries TRBV10-3 and TRBJ2-5; TRBD2 matches 8 bases. V lost 5 bases and J lost 5; bases outside the gene matches: 4. This CDR3 has 13 residues. CDR1 is ENHRY and CDR2 is SYGVKD in the germline V gene. The CDR3 region is CAISPGTRETQYF. As DNA, the CDR3 is TGTGCCATCAGTCCCGGGACTAGGGAGACCCAGTACTTC.

The chain employs TRBV11-1 and TRBJ1-3; D may be TRBD1 (5 bases). The CDR3 length is 14 residues. V lost 4 bases and J 0 bases, leaving 7 bases between the germline ends. Germline loops: CDR1 SGHAT, CDR2 FQDESV (reference sequence). CDR3 DNA: TGTGCCAGCAGCTCAGGACACTCTGGAAACACCATATATTTT. It is translated as CASSSGHSGNTIYF.

Only a few counts were recorded for this clone. The identical CDR3 is also encoded by other nucleotide sequences in the sample. This rearrangement joins TRBV30 to TRBJ2-7; unclear D gene. The CDR3 sequence is 11 residues long. V lost 2 bases and J 1 base, leaving 3 bases between the germline ends. Germline loops: CDR1 GTSNPN, CDR2 SVGIG (reference sequence). CDR3 in amino acids: CAWSSSYEQYF. CDR3 in DNA: TGTGCCTGGAGTTCTTCCTACGAGCAGTACTTC.

The chain links TRBV5-1 to TRBJ1-6; 7 nucleotides agree with TRBD1. The CDR3 has 14 amino acids. V lost 5 bases and J lost 6; bases outside the gene matches: 5. The germline CDR1 and CDR2 sequences are SGHRS and YFSETQ. The CDR3 reads CASSRDSLNSPLHF. The CDR3 DNA reads as TGCGCCAGCAGTCGGGACAGTCTTAATTCACCCCTCCACTTT.

This chain joins TRBV7-8 and TRBJ1-1, with D maybe TRBD1 (6 bases). Trimming took off 1 base at V and 0 bases at J, with 9 bases between the two ends. This CDR3 contains 15 residues. Germline CDR1 reads SGHVS; CDR2 reads FQNEAQ. The CDR3 here is CASSLETGVNTEAFF. CDR3 DNA: TGTGCCAGCAGCTTAGAGACAGGAGTGAACACTGAAGCTTTCTTT.